What follows describes a single TCR beta chain. There are 16 residues in the CDR3. Germline V gives CDR1 MGHRA, CDR2 YSYEKL. V shed 2 bases and J 5 bases; nucleotides not matched to a gene: 8. These data belong to a study of shared clonotypes between healthy human individuals. In the authors' methods: ImmunoSEQ sequences covered only the junction and lacked quality scores; filtering therefore differed. Sequencing was performed with immunoSEQ multiplex PCR; in TCRdb, only in-frame clones are kept and a portion is missing. V and J calls and clone size are those listed in that table; D and trimming were worked out from the DNA. This sample yields approximately 2.4 million clones, of which nearly 97% are seen a single time; approximately 0.13% belongs to the top ten.

The sample taken for sequencing was naive CD4+ T cells sorted from blood. Subset described: CD45RA+ positively selected. The chain carries TRBV4-1 and TRBJ1-2; 10 positions match TRBD1. The sequence was collected from a man aged 18 to 29 in good health. The CDR3 coding sequence is TGCGCCAGCAGCCAATACGACAGGGGGCTATGGTATGGCTACACCTTC. It specifies CASSQYDRGLWYGYTF.